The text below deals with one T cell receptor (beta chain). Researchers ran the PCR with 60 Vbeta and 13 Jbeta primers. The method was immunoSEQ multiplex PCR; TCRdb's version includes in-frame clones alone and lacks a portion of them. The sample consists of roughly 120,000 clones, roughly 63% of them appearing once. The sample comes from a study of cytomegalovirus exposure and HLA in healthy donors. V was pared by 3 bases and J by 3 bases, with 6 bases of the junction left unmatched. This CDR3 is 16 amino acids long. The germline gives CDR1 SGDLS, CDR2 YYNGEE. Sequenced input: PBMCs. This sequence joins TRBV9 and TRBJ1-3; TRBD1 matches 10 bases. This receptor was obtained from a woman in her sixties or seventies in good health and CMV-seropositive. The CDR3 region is CASSAMDRGSGNTIYF. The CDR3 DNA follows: TGTGCCAGCAGCGCGATGGACAGGGGGAGTGGAAACACCATATATTTT.